The 11 T cell receptor beta chains below all came from one sample that was sequenced in a study of blood T cell repertoires in COVID-19. Sequencing was performed with immunoSEQ multiplex PCR; in TCRdb, only in-frame clones are kept and a portion is missing. The sample includes over 200,000 clones, around 88% of them seen just once. The source material was peripheral blood. Every receptor here comes from a man older than 75 with acute or convalescent COVID-19.

The genes are TRBV7-9 and TRBJ1-4; 8 bases match TRBD1. The V and J ends lost 6 bases and 8 bases, in that order; junction bases with no gene match: 8. The CDR3 is 14 amino acids. CDR1 is SEHNR and CDR2 is FQNEAQ in the germline V gene (reference sequence). The CDR3 loop is CASRHGQGPEKLFF. The CDR3 DNA reads as TGTGCCAGCAGGCATGGACAGGGCCCAGAAAAACTGTTTTTT.

A few counts support this clone. The J gene is TRBJ1-6, the V gene TRBV30, with 7 bases identical to TRBD1. The CDR3 loop spans 15 amino acids. V lost 4 bases and J lost 6; bases outside the gene matches: 9. CDR1 and CDR2 (germline): GTSNPN, SVGIG (reference sequence). CDR3 coding DNA: TGTGCCTGGACCGCCGGGACAGCTTCTAATTCACCCCTCCACTTT. Translation gives CAWTAGTASNSPLHF. Looking up the rest from reference TRBV30 and TRBJ1-6 gives the full variable domain: SQTIHQWPATLVQPVGSPLSLECTVEGTSNPNLYWYRQAAGRGLQLLFYSVGIGQISSEVPQNLSASRPQDRQFILSSKKLLLSDSGFYLCAWTAGTASNSPLHFGNGTRLTVT.

The CDR3: CSVANTGTGLYEQYF. The CDR3 nucleotides are TGCAGCGTTGCAAACACCGGGACAGGGCTCTACGAGCAGTACTTC. The chain couples TRBV29-1 to TRBJ2-7; 9 bases are a match to TRBD1. Germline CDR1 is SQVTM and CDR2 is ANQGSEA. The J segment lost 3 bases and the V segment lost 4 bases, leaving 10 bases of the junction unmatched. This CDR3 comprises 15 residues.

The chain has TRBV19 and TRBJ2-7; 8 nucleotides line up with TRBD2. CDR1 and CDR2 from the germline V gene are LNHDA and SQIVND (reference sequence). After removal of 11 bases from V and 4 bases from J, the junction contained 16 bases not matched to a gene. This CDR3 region has 15 residues. CDR3 sequence (DNA): TGTGCCTCCGAAGCCGGGGGGGCCGGGGGGTACGAGCAGTACTTC. This translates into CASEAGGAGGYEQYF.

This chain links TRBV7-9 with TRBJ2-5; 10 nucleotides line up with TRBD1. The CDR3 extends over 19 amino acids. Germline V CDR1 and CDR2: SEHNR, FQNEAQ (reference sequence). V trimming: 1 base; J trimming: 3 bases; junction bases outside the gene matches: 14. CDR3 coding DNA: TGTGCCAGCAGCTTAGACCACGCCTTGGACAGGGGGGTCAAAGAGACCCAGTACTTC. Its protein is CASSLDHALDRGVKETQYF.

The chain recombines TRBV6-5 with TRBJ1-2, with no clear D. The CDR3 is 13 amino acids. The germline V gene encodes CDR1 MNHEY and CDR2 SVGAGI. Trimming shortened V by 2 bases and J by 7 bases, and 11 bases separated the two germline ends. The DNA of the CDR3 is TGTGCCAGCAGTTACCCCGGGGTTAGTGGCTACACCTTC. Its translation: CASSYPGVSGYTF.

The V and J genes are TRBV11-2 and TRBJ2-2; maybe TRBD2 (5 bases). V was cut by 1 base and J by 4 bases, with 13 bases left in between. Germline lookup yields CDR1 SGHAT and CDR2 FQNNGV. The CDR3 is made up of 16 amino acids. CDR3 region: CASSLVGSGITGELFF. The DNA for the CDR3 is TGTGCCAGCAGCTTAGTGGGCTCGGGGATCACCGGGGAGCTGTTTTTT.

The rearrangement uses TRBV18 and TRBJ2-2; 7 bases are a match to TRBD1. Germline CDR1 KGHSH, CDR2 LQKENI. The CDR3 is made up of 14 amino acids. Unmatched junction bases numbered 1, after V lost 2 bases and J lost 4 bases. The CDR3 loop reads CASSPDRATGELFF. DNA of the CDR3: TGTGCCAGCTCACCAGACAGGGCCACCGGGGAGCTGTTTTTT.

V usage is TRBV7-8 and J usage is TRBJ1-1; D perhaps matches TRBD1 (6 bases). Germline values: CDR1 SGHVS, CDR2 FQNEAQ. The CDR3 totals 14 residues. V lost 5 bases to trimming and J lost 0 bases, with 10 bases between them. This CDR3 is CASSRTELNTEAFF. In DNA, the CDR3 is TGTGCCAGCAGCAGGACAGAGTTGAACACTGAAGCTTTCTTT.

Notes on this clone: Other DNA sequences in the same sample also yield this CDR3. The chain joins TRBV3-1 (or the pseudogene TRBV3-2) to TRBJ1-2, with 8 bases matching TRBD1. Germline CDR1 LGHDT, CDR2 YNNKEL (reference sequence). J gave up 3 bases and V 1 base, and 1 base lay outside the gene matches. The length of the CDR3 is 14 residues. The CDR3 sequence: CASSQGQGYYGYTF. As DNA, the CDR3 is TGTGCCAGCAGCCAAGGACAGGGGTACTATGGCTACACCTTC.

The chain employs TRBV28 and TRBJ1-5; 12 bases match TRBD1. The V gene end was trimmed by 6 bases and the J gene end by 3 bases; junction bases not matched to a gene: 9. The germline CDR1 and CDR2 sequences are MDHEN and SYDVKM. The CDR3 consists of 17 residues. The CDR3 DNA reads as TGTGCCAGCAGCTTAGTGGGGACAGGGGGCTTCAATCAGCCCCAGCATTTT. It is translated as CASSLVGTGGFNQPQHF.